This T cell receptor (beta chain) was recorded in a study of identical twins. Regarding the study as a whole: Alpha sequences that were out-of-frame and twin-shared showed an excess of low generation probability.

This clonotype was detected only a few times. No antigen is known for it. Through template switching, a universal primer site was introduced, and the cDNA contained unique molecular identifiers. TCRdb re-derived calls from the 5' RACE reads in MiXCR, one entry per CDR3 protein. The sample shows fewer than 800,000 distinct CDR3 sequences, 7% to 7.5% of them seen only once. The CDR3 contains 13 residues. Germline V CDR1 and CDR2: SGHAT, FQNNGV. V was cut by 3 bases and J by 2 bases, with 8 bases left in between. The same sample was also studied in work on yellow fever vaccine responses in identical twins.

The clonotype was recovered from a woman aged 18-29 years in good health. The chain uses TRBV11-2 and TRBJ2-7; D is unclear. The material sequenced was PBMCs. The CDR3 is CASSFRSAYEQYV. CDR3 nucleotides: TGTGCCAGCAGCTTTCGCTCTGCCTACGAGCAGTACGTC.